A single T cell receptor (beta chain) is shown here with its context. The antigen remains unidentified. The entry originates in a study of vaccination effects on CD4 cells after COVID-19. Study information: The second dose preceded post-vaccine samples by a median of 72 days.

Sequencing was performed with immunoSEQ multiplex PCR; in TCRdb, only in-frame clones are kept and a portion is missing. The sample carries about 73,000 clones, 73% recorded once. Regarding the study as a whole: Only a few convalescent patients and no early post-infection timepoints featured in the study.

Isolation of CD4+ T cells took place after less than twelve days of culture. As their vaccination, participants received two doses of either BNT162b2 or mRNA-1273. Nucleocapsid antibody tests were negative, and the vaccine recipients had no prior SARS-CoV-2 infection. This material consisted of CD4+ T cells from PBMCs cultured without peptide, taken after COVID-19 vaccination. This TCR was recovered from a human donor who received a COVID-19 vaccine.

CDR3 in DNA: TGTGCCAGCAGCTTGGGGGCCGTTAATTCACCCCTCCACTTT. This codes for CASSLGAVNSPLHF. The chain employs TRBV5-6 and TRBJ1-6, with D unclear. The CDR3 covers 14 residues. Germline V lookup: CDR1 SGHDT, CDR2 YYEEEE. With 0 bases removed from V and 6 bases from J, the gap between germline ends came to 7 bases. Full variable domain (rest looked up from reference TRBV5-6 and TRBJ1-6): DAGVTQSPTHLIKTRGQQVTLRCSPKSGHDTVSWYQQALGQGPQFIFQYYEEEERQRGNFPDRFSGHQFPNYSSELNVNALLLGDSALYLCASSLGAVNSPLHFGNGTRLTVT.